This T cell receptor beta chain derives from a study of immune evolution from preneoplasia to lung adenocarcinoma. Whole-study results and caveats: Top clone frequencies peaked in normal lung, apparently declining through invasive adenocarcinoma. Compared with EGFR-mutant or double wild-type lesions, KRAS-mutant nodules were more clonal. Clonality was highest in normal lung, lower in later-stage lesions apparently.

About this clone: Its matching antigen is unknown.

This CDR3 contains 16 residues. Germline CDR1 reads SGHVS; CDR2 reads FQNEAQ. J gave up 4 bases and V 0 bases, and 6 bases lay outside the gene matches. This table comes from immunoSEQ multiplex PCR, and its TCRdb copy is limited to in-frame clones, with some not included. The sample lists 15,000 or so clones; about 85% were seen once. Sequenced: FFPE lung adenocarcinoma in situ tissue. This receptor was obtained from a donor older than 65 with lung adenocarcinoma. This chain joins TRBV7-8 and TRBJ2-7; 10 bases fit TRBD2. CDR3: CASSLAAASGRYEQYF. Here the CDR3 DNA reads TGTGCCAGCAGCTTAGCCGCGGCTAGCGGGAGATACGAGCAGTACTTC.